This entry lists 20 T cell receptor beta chains sequenced from one sample in a study of T cells in Graves' hyperthyroidism and ophthalmopathy. RNA transcripts provided the source from which TCR beta CDR3 regions were amplified. Researchers ran a first-round RT-PCR on the TCR CDR3 using the HTBI primer set. Via MiXCR, TCRdb re-called the multiplex PCR reads, giving one row per CDR3 protein. The sample lists around 300,000 distinct CDR3 sequences, roughly 13% seen once, with approximately 35% in the top ten. The sample taken for sequencing was blood. Every receptor here comes from a woman aged 40 to 50 with Graves' ophthalmopathy.

The chain has TRBV7-9 and TRBJ2-5; D remains ambiguous. V lost 1 base to trimming and J lost 5 bases, with 11 bases between them. This CDR3 has 14 residues. Per the germline V gene, CDR1 is SEHNR and CDR2 is FQNEAQ (reference sequence). The CDR3 bases are TGTGCCAGCAGCTTAGACTGGGTCGGGGAGACCCAGTACTTC. Encoded protein: CASSLDWVGETQYF.

This clonotype was found a few times. The V and J genes are TRBV11-2 and TRBJ1-1; D unresolved. The V and J ends lost 5 bases and 3 bases respectively, with 13 bases between them. The CDR3 has 14 residues. Germline V gives CDR1 SGHAT, CDR2 FQNNGV. CDR3 sequence reads: CASSRRVGYTEAFF. The DNA for the CDR3 is TGTGCCAGCAGCCGTAGAGTTGGCTACACTGAAGCTTTCTTT.

V is TRBV18 and J is TRBJ2-7; D is unresolved. With 3 bases removed from V and 0 bases from J, the gap between germline ends came to 6 bases. Germline V gives CDR1 KGHSH, CDR2 LQKENI. The CDR3 covers 13 residues. CDR3 in amino acids: CASSPDISYEQYF. CDR3 DNA: TGTGCCAGCTCACCCGACATCTCCTACGAGCAGTACTTC.

This clonotype has a handful of counts. The chain employs TRBV5-1 and TRBJ2-7; possibly TRBD2 for D (6 bases). The CDR3 consists of 14 residues. The V gene lost 4 bases and the J gene lost 6 bases, with 17 bases spanning the gap. Germline lookup yields CDR1 SGHRS and CDR2 YFSETQ. CDR3 DNA: TGCGCCAGCAGCAGGGACGGGGGAGTGGCCGAGCAGTACTTC. Protein: CASSRDGGVAEQYF.

A few counts support this clonotype. The chain combines TRBV5-4 with TRBJ2-3, with 7 positions matching TRBD2. From germline, CDR1 is SGHNT and CDR2 YYREEE (reference sequence). The length of the CDR3 is 15 residues. J was trimmed by 2 bases and V by 0 bases; bases with no gene match: 3. The CDR3 DNA is TGTGCCAGCAGCTTGGGCGGGGGAGCCACAGATACGCAGTATTTT. It codes for CASSLGGGATDTQYF. Drawing the rest from reference TRBV5-4 and TRBJ2-3, the complete variable domain is ETGVTQSPTHLIKTRGQQVTLRCSSQSGHNTVSWYQQALGQGPQFIFQYYREEENGRGNFPPRFSGLQFPNYSSELNVNALELDDSALYLCASSLGGGATDTQYFGPGTRLTVL.

In this sample, this clonotype turned up many times. The J gene is TRBJ2-4, the V gene TRBV2; a weak D match, TRBD1 (5 bases). Per germline, CDR1 SNHLY and CDR2 FYNNEI. This CDR3 contains 15 residues. Trimming took off 2 bases at V and 2 bases at J, with 10 bases between the two ends. Here the CDR3 reads CASSESRATKNIQYF. DNA of the CDR3: TGTGCCAGCAGTGAATCCAGGGCTACCAAAAACATTCAGTACTTC.

In this sample, this clonotype turned up many times. The rearrangement uses TRBV12-3 or TRBV12-4 and TRBJ1-1; D is ambiguous. V was shortened by 6 bases and J by 6 bases, with 29 bases between the two germline ends. The CDR3 is 18 amino acids. In DNA, the CDR3 is TGTGCCAGCAGCCGAACCAATGGGCCCCAAAGCCCAATGCCTGAAGCTTTCTTT. It yields the protein CASSRTNGPQSPMPEAFF.

Many counts were recorded for this clonotype. The genes are TRBV15 and TRBJ2-5; 7 positions match TRBD1. Trimming at V came to 1 base and at J to 2 bases, leaving 10 bases not matched to a gene. Germline CDR1 and CDR2: LNHNV and YYDKDF (reference sequence). The CDR3 totals 17 residues. DNA of the CDR3: TGTGCCACCAGCAGAGGACAGGGAGCCAGTACGCAAGAGACCCAGTACTTC. It translates to CATSRGQGASTQETQYF. The whole variable domain, filled in from reference TRBV15 and TRBJ2-5, reads DAMVIQNPRYQVTQFGKPVTLSCSQTLNHNVMYWYQQKSSQAPKLLFHYYDKDFNNEADTPDNFQSRRPNTSFCFLDIRSPGLGDTAMYLCATSRGQGASTQETQYFGPGTRLLVL.

The chain carries TRBV7-2 and TRBJ2-1, with 11 bases fitting TRBD2. Trimming at V came to 1 base and at J to 0 bases, leaving 8 bases not matched to a gene. The CDR3 contains 19 residues. Germline V gene data show CDR1 as SGHTA and CDR2 as FQGNSA. Here the CDR3 DNA reads TGTGCCAGCAGCTTAGTTTCACTAGCGGGGGCCAACTCCTACAATGAGCAGTTCTTC. Residues: CASSLVSLAGANSYNEQFF.

The genes are TRBV5-1 and TRBJ2-7; D is perhaps TRBD2 (6 bases). V lost 0 bases, J lost 3 bases, and 16 bases lay in between. Germline-derived CDR1 and CDR2 are SGHRS and YFSETQ. CDR3 length: 16 residues. The CDR3 coding sequence is TGCGCCAGCAGCTTGGTCGGAGGGGAGGCGGGCTACGAGCAGTACTTC. Translated, it gives CASSLVGGEAGYEQYF. Full variable domain (rest looked up from reference TRBV5-1 and TRBJ2-7): KAGVTQTPRYLIKTRGQQVTLSCSPISGHRSVSWYQQTPGQGLQFLFEYFSETQRNKGNFPGRFSGRQFSNSRSEMNVSTLELGDSALYLCASSLVGGEAGYEQYFGPGTRLTVT.

The rearrangement links TRBV20-1 to TRBJ2-3, with 12 nucleotides matching TRBD2. The CDR3 totals 15 residues. The V gene's germline CDR1 is DFQATT and CDR2 SNEGSKA (reference sequence). V dropped 0 bases and J dropped 5; count of bases not matched to a gene: 3. The DNA for the CDR3 is TGCAGTGCTAGAGAATCACTAGCGGGAGGAGATACGCAGTATTTT. It specifies CSARESLAGGDTQYF.

This clonotype came up a few times. The V and J genes are TRBV2 and TRBJ1-1; unclear D gene. CDR1 SNHLY and CDR2 FYNNEI come from the germline V gene. The V end lost 6 bases, the J end lost 5 bases, and 7 bases lay between the germline ends. The CDR3 contains 11 residues. In DNA, the CDR3 is TGTGCCAGCAGCGGAAAAACTGAAGCTTTCTTT. Its translation is CASSGKTEAFF.

In the case of this clonotype: A read error is possible here, since a much larger clone lies one base away. The chain has TRBV6-5 and TRBJ1-5; D unresolved. This CDR3 region has 13 residues. CDR1 is MNHEY, CDR2 SVGAGI, per germline. Trimming stripped 2 bases from V and 5 bases from J, with 7 bases between. As DNA, the CDR3 is TGTGCCAGCAGTTACAACTACGATCAGCCCCAGCATTTT. Its translation is CASSYNYDQPQHF.

This rearrangement joins TRBV13 to TRBJ2-1; no definite D call. CDR3 length: 14 residues. Germline-derived CDR1 and CDR2 are PRHDT and FYEKMQ (reference sequence). The V end lost 2 bases, the J end lost 7 bases, and 12 bases lay between the germline ends. The chain's CDR3 is CASSLMGPTNEQFF. In DNA form, the CDR3 reads TGTGCCAGCAGCTTAATGGGCCCAACTAATGAGCAGTTCTTC. Complete variable domain (other parts from reference TRBV13 and TRBJ2-1): AAGVIQSPRHLIKEKRETATLKCYPIPRHDTVYWYQQGPGQDPQFLISFYEKMQSDKGSIPDRFSAQQFSDYHSELNMSSLELGDSALYFCASSLMGPTNEQFFGPGTRLTVL.

This sequence joins TRBV7-8 and TRBJ2-3; D possibly corresponds to TRBD2 (6 bases). Germline CDR1 is SGHVS and CDR2 is FQNEAQ. Deletions cut 5 bases from V and 6 bases from J, with 15 bases between. This CDR3 contains 14 residues. DNA of the CDR3: TGTGCCAGCAGCCCTCGACTAGGTCTGGATACGCAGTATTTT. It is translated as CASSPRLGLDTQYF.

This clonotype showed up just a few times. A read error may account for a junction end that differs from germline. The V and J genes are TRBV4-2 and TRBJ2-1; no firm D call. CDR3 length equals 12 residues. Germline V lookup: CDR1 LGHNA, CDR2 YNFKEQ. The CDR3 region is CASSQYYNEQIF. CDR3 sequence (DNA): TGTGCCAGCAGCCAATACTACAATGAGCAGATCTTC.

V usage is TRBV13 and J usage is TRBJ1-3; 8 bases map to TRBD1. The CDR3 is 14 amino acids. CDR1 and CDR2 from the germline V gene are PRHDT and FYEKMQ (reference sequence). The V segment lost 8 bases and the J segment 7 bases; nucleotides outside the gene matches: 10. The DNA of the CDR3 is TGTGCCAGCGTTGGACAGGGCTTTTTCAACACCATATATTTT. Protein sequence: CASVGQGFFNTIYF.

This clonotype was seen more than once but under ten times. The CDR3 does not end in the conserved phenylalanine or tryptophan, so this is likely a read error. The chain joins TRBV7-9 to TRBJ2-7; D unclear. The CDR3 runs 14 residues. Germline values: CDR1 SEHNR, CDR2 FQNEAQ (reference sequence). V was cut by 0 bases and J by 2 bases, with 8 bases left in between. CDR3 loop: CASSLAGFPYEQYL. CDR3 DNA sequence: TGTGCCAGCAGCTTAGCAGGGTTCCCCTACGAGCAGTACCTC.

This clonotype appeared many times. V gene TRBV20-1 combines with J gene TRBJ2-2; 12 bases line up with TRBD2. Germline V CDR1 and CDR2: DFQATT, SNEGSKA (reference sequence). This CDR3 comprises 14 residues. Losses at the gene ends were 5 bases for V and 8 bases for J; bases not matched to a gene: 6. The CDR3 DNA follows: TGCAGTGCTGAAAGACTAGCGGGAGATGGGGAGCTGTTTTTT. Protein product: CSAERLAGDGELFF.

This clonotype was observed a few times. The chain combines TRBV7-9 with TRBJ2-4, with 8 bases fitting TRBD2. V lost 1 base, J lost 7 bases, and 12 bases stayed unmatched. This CDR3 region has 17 residues. Germline values: CDR1 SEHNR, CDR2 FQNEAQ (reference sequence). The CDR3 coding sequence is TGTGCCAGCAGCTTAGGACCGGGGGGGACTAGGTCTAACATTCAGTACTTC. It yields the protein CASSLGPGGTRSNIQYF.